The T cell receptor (beta chain) described here comes from a study of blood T cell repertoires in COVID-19. Whole-study context: The United States, Italy and Spain supplied acute and convalescent COVID-19 samples.

V lost 2 bases and J lost 2, with 7 bases in between. From germline, CDR1 is SNHLY and CDR2 FYNNEI. The length of the CDR3 is 14 residues. Per the original methods: Amplification of reference gene primers was used by the study to estimate nucleated cell counts. The repertoire was sequenced with immunoSEQ multiplex PCR; TCRdb's copy has only in-frame clones and lacks some. V and J calls plus clone size are reproduced from that table; the DNA served to infer D and trimming. The sample has some 250,000 clones; around 90% are singletons. Sequencing was done on a sample of peripheral blood. The sequence derives from a man in his 60s who had recovered from COVID-19. V usage is TRBV2 and J usage is TRBJ2-1; weak D call: TRBD1 (6 bases). CDR3 loop: CASSERTAYNEQFF. DNA for the CDR3: TGTGCCAGCAGTGAACGGACAGCCTACAATGAGCAGTTCTTC.